Shown below are 30 T cell receptor beta chains from a single sample sequenced in a study of neurological immune-mediated disorders. In TCRdb, the 5' RACE reads were re-called with MiXCR into one record per CDR3 protein. The table lists fewer than 25,000 distinct CDR3 sequences, roughly an eighth of them singletons. The sequenced material came from PBMCs. The receptor source for this set is a woman aged 60 to 75 with HTLV-1-associated myelopathy (HAM/TSP).

This clonotype was counted ten times or more. The V call is TRBV12-5, the J call TRBJ1-5; 8 bases map to TRBD1. CDR1 and CDR2 from the germline V gene are LGHNT and FRNRAP. CDR3 size: 16 residues. V gave up 5 bases and J gave up 3 bases; unmatched junction bases: 9. The CDR3 DNA follows: TGTGCTAGTGGTCCCGGGACAGGTCCTATCAATCAGCCCCAGCATTTT. This codes for CASGPGTGPINQPQHF.

The sample holds many counts of this clonotype. CDR3 amino acids: CASSEGGRGFSGANVLTF. The CDR3 DNA follows: TGTGCCAGCAGTGAGGGGGGCAGGGGGTTCTCTGGGGCCAACGTCCTGACTTTC. The gene calls are TRBV2 and TRBJ2-6; weak D call: TRBD1 (7 bases). Trimming pared 3 bases from V and 0 bases from J, leaving 15 bases between. CDR1 and CDR2 from the germline V gene are SNHLY and FYNNEI. This CDR3 is built from 18 residues.

The rearrangement joins TRBV18 to TRBJ2-5; 8 bases fit TRBD1. Germline values: CDR1 KGHSH, CDR2 LQKENI. After removal of 0 bases from V and 5 bases from J, the junction contained 2 bases not matched to a gene. This CDR3 has 14 residues. The CDR3 reads CASSPPRDRETQYF. The CDR3, as DNA: TGTGCCAGCTCACCACCCCGGGACAGGGAGACCCAGTACTTC.

This clonotype was counted many times. This chain connects TRBV20-1 to TRBJ2-3, with D maybe TRBD2 (6 bases). This CDR3 region has 15 residues. The V gene's germline CDR1 is DFQATT and CDR2 SNEGSKA (reference sequence). Between the trimmed V and J ends, which lost 0 bases and 2 bases, there was a span of 12 bases. The CDR3 DNA is TGCAGTGCTAGAGATGGACGGGGGAACACAGATACGCAGTATTTT. Translation: CSARDGRGNTDTQYF.

This clonotype showed up many times. The rearrangement uses TRBV6-5 and TRBJ2-1, with D possibly called TRBD1 or TRBD2 (6 bases each). The CDR3 is made up of 15 amino acids. Germline V CDR1 and CDR2: MNHEY, SVGAGI. V shed 5 bases and J shed 6 bases, with 17 bases lying between them. CDR3 coding DNA: TGTGCCAGCAGTCCCTTAGGGGGGTACTTCAATGAGCAGTTCTTC. Amino acids: CASSPLGGYFNEQFF.

This clonotype was seen repeatedly, ten times or more. This chain links TRBV5-1 with TRBJ2-6; D could derive from TRBD1 or TRBD2 (5 bases each). Trimming left V 1 base short and J 2 bases short, with 10 bases between. Germline values: CDR1 SGHRS, CDR2 YFSETQ. The CDR3 extends over 16 amino acids. CDR3: CASSLSGTPGANVLTF. The DNA of the CDR3 is TGCGCCAGCAGCTTGTCGGGGACGCCTGGGGCCAACGTCCTGACTTTC.

Ten or more counts support this clonotype. The V gene is TRBV3-1, the J gene TRBJ1-5; D is uncertain. Trimming took off 0 bases at V and 4 bases at J, with 7 bases between the two ends. CDR3 length: 14 residues. Germline CDR1 is LGHDT and CDR2 is YNNKEL (reference sequence). The CDR3: CASSQESRNQPQHF. CDR3 nucleotide sequence: TGTGCCAGCAGCCAAGAGTCGCGTAATCAGCCCCAGCATTTT.

This clonotype has ten or more counts. The chain has TRBV6-1 and TRBJ1-5; no clear D. This CDR3 has 15 residues. Germline-derived CDR1 and CDR2 are MNHNS and SASEGT. V was pared by 2 bases and J by 3 bases, with 11 bases between. CDR3 loop: CASSEYPGSNQPQHF. CDR3 DNA: TGTGCCAGCAGTGAATACCCGGGCTCCAATCAGCCCCAGCATTTT.

This clonotype was seen many times. CDR3 in amino acids: CSAREPNTEAFF. The CDR3 region has the DNA TGCAGTGCTAGAGAACCGAACACTGAAGCTTTCTTT. The J gene is TRBJ1-1, the V gene TRBV20-1; D uncertain. This CDR3 has 12 residues. Trimming removed 0 bases at V and 1 base at J, with 3 bases between. CDR1 is DFQATT, CDR2 SNEGSKA, per germline (reference sequence).

This clonotype was recorded many times. The rearrangement links TRBV5-1 to TRBJ1-6; D not certain. Germline CDR1 and CDR2: SGHRS and YFSETQ. There are 14 residues in the CDR3. Trimming pared 2 bases from V and 7 bases from J, leaving 10 bases between. This chain's CDR3 is CASSLTAINSPLHF. The CDR3 bases are TGCGCCAGCAGCTTAACAGCGATCAATTCACCCCTCCACTTT.

There are many counts of this clonotype. This chain connects TRBV20-1 to TRBJ2-3; TRBD2 matches 12 bases. CDR3 length: 15 amino acids. V lost 4 bases to trimming and J lost 5 bases; unmatched junction nucleotides: 7. Germline assignment: CDR1 DFQATT and CDR2 SNEGSKA (reference sequence). CDR3 in DNA: TGCAGTGCTACCGGGACTAGCGGGTCTCAAGATACGCAGTATTTT. Translation gives CSATGTSGSQDTQYF.

This clonotype was seen many times. The chain joins TRBV2 to TRBJ2-7; D might be TRBD1 (5 bases). CDR1 and CDR2 from the germline V gene are SNHLY and FYNNEI. This CDR3 contains 16 residues. Between the trimmed V and J ends, which lost 5 bases and 2 bases, there was a span of 19 bases. In nucleotides, the CDR3 is TGTGCCAGCAGTTCCCCAGGGTCGTGGGGCACCTACGAGCAGTACTTC. As protein: CASSSPGSWGTYEQYF.

The chain links TRBV5-1 to TRBJ2-3, with 7 bases lining up with TRBD1. CDR3 length equals 14 residues. Germline-derived CDR1 and CDR2 are SGHRS and YFSETQ. V dropped 4 bases and J dropped 5; count of bases not matched to a gene: 7. The DNA of the CDR3 is TGCGCCAGCAGCCGAGGGGACAGTGGAGATACGCAGTATTTT. Translating it yields CASSRGDSGDTQYF.

By share, this clonotype ranks as medium-sized. The J gene is TRBJ2-7, the V gene TRBV5-1, with 8 bases lining up with TRBD2. The ends lost 5 bases at V and 6 bases at J; junction bases unmatched: 10. The CDR3 is 14 residues long. Germline V CDR1 and CDR2: SGHRS, YFSETQ. CDR3 bases: TGCGCCAGCAGACTTAGCGGGGAAGCCGGCGAGCAGTACTTC. Translating it yields CASRLSGEAGEQYF.

This clonotype came up many times. V gene TRBV18 combines with J gene TRBJ1-2; a weak D match, TRBD1 (5 bases). Germline V gives CDR1 KGHSH, CDR2 LQKENI. Trimming stripped 4 bases from V and 2 bases from J, with 17 bases between. The CDR3 length is 16 residues. The CDR3 DNA follows: TGTGCCAGCTCACTAGGGACCGCTATCGGAAACTATGGCTACACCTTC. Its translation: CASSLGTAIGNYGYTF.

This clonotype has a count of ten or more. J is TRBJ2-5 and V is TRBV5-1; TRBD1 aligns across 12 bases. Losses at the gene ends were 4 bases for V and 2 bases for J; bases not matched to a gene: 6. Germline CDR1 reads SGHRS; CDR2 reads YFSETQ. The CDR3 length is 16 residues. The CDR3 DNA follows: TGCGCCAGCAGCGGAGGGACAGGGGGCTATCAAGAGACCCAGTACTTC. It is translated as CASSGGTGGYQETQYF.

The table lists this clonotype with many counts. The chain employs TRBV27 and TRBJ2-7; 7 positions agree with TRBD2. The CDR3 consists of 16 residues. Trimming took 0 bases from V and 3 from J; bases not matched to a gene: 8. Per germline, CDR1 MNHEY and CDR2 SMNVEV (reference sequence). This CDR3 is CASSLSPASGFYEQYF. The CDR3 coding sequence is TGTGCCAGCAGTTTATCGCCGGCTAGCGGATTCTACGAGCAGTACTTC.

The J gene is TRBJ2-6, the V gene TRBV19; 7 nucleotides agree with TRBD2. V dropped 3 bases and J dropped 1; count of bases not matched to a gene: 0. Germline CDR1 reads LNHDA; CDR2 reads SQIVND (reference sequence). This CDR3 is built from 15 residues. The CDR3 loop reads CASSMRGSGANVLTF. Here the CDR3 DNA reads TGTGCCAGTAGTATGCGGGGGTCTGGGGCCAACGTCCTGACTTTC.

This clonotype was counted at least ten times. V usage is TRBV21-1 and J usage is TRBJ1-1. TRBV21-1 is a pseudogene segment. This CDR3 is built from 16 residues. CDR3 nucleotide sequence: TGTGCCAGCAGCAAAGAGGAGGGGCCTCGAAACACTGAAGCTTTCTTT. It specifies CASSKEEGPRNTEAFF.

This clonotype was seen repeatedly, ten times or more. V gene TRBV6-2 or TRBV6-3 combines with J gene TRBJ2-3, with TRBD2 as a possible D gene (7 bases). The germline gives CDR1 MNHEY, CDR2 SVGEGT. The CDR3 is 13 residues long. The V end lost 7 bases, the J end lost 2 bases, and 10 bases lay between the germline ends. The CDR3 sequence is CASKGGNTDTQYF. The CDR3 coding sequence is TGTGCCAGCAAGGGGGGGAACACAGATACGCAGTATTTT.

This clonotype was counted many times. The chain couples TRBV7-3 to TRBJ1-2, with 7 bases fitting TRBD1. V lost 2 bases, J lost 4 bases, and 1 base stayed unmatched. Germline V gives CDR1 SGHTA, CDR2 FQGTGA. The CDR3 length is 13 residues. The CDR3 sequence is CASSLSGGYGYTF. The DNA of the CDR3 is TGTGCCAGCAGCTTATCAGGGGGCTATGGCTACACCTTC. The variable domain in full, with the rest retrieved from reference TRBV7-3 and TRBJ1-2, is GAGVSQTPSNKVTEKGKYVELRCDPISGHTALYWYRQSLGQGPEFLIYFQGTGAADDSGLPNDRFFAVRPEGSVSTLKIQRTERGDSAVYLCASSLSGGYGYTFGSGTRLTVV.

The J gene is TRBJ2-7, the V gene TRBV18; 8 bases are a match to TRBD1. The CDR3 runs 14 residues. The germline gives CDR1 KGHSH, CDR2 LQKENI. V lost 6 bases, J lost 7 bases, and 11 bases stayed unmatched. The CDR3 DNA is TGTGCCAGCTCCCCGGACAGGGCCCCTAGGGAGCAGTACTTC. This codes for CASSPDRAPREQYF.

This clonotype was counted at least ten times. This sequence joins TRBV29-1 and TRBJ2-5, with 8 bases aligning to TRBD2. In germline, CDR1 is SQVTM, CDR2 ANQGSEA. The CDR3 consists of 17 residues. V lost 8 bases and J lost 0; bases outside the gene matches: 17. Here the CDR3 DNA reads TGCAGCTCCGGGGCCCCCATAGCGGGACACAACCAAGAGACCCAGTACTTC. Translation: CSSGAPIAGHNQETQYF.

Only one count was recorded for this clonotype. The germline gene is not matched at one end of the junction; a read error may be the cause. CDR3 in amino acids: CAWRYESPLHF. The CDR3 DNA reads as TGTGCATGGAGATATGAATCACCCCTCCACTTT. This chain connects TRBV30 to TRBJ1-6; D is unresolved. Germline lookup yields CDR1 GTSNPN and CDR2 SVGIG (reference sequence). The CDR3 loop spans 11 amino acids.

This clonotype was counted many times. The chain has TRBV5-1 and TRBJ1-1, with 7 bases fitting TRBD1. The CDR3 contains 14 residues. CDR1 is SGHRS, CDR2 YFSETQ, per germline. V lost 5 bases to trimming and J lost 1 base; unmatched junction nucleotides: 5. The CDR3: CASSKGAQNTEAFF. As DNA, the CDR3 is TGCGCCAGCAGTAAGGGGGCGCAGAACACTGAAGCTTTCTTT. Together with reference TRBV5-1 and TRBJ1-1, the CDR3 gives the full variable domain: KAGVTQTPRYLIKTRGQQVTLSCSPISGHRSVSWYQQTPGQGLQFLFEYFSETQRNKGNFPGRFSGRQFSNSRSEMNVSTLELGDSALYLCASSKGAQNTEAFFGQGTRLTVV.

Here the CDR3 DNA reads TGTGCCAGCTCACCATTCGACAGCTTATCCTACGAGCAGTACTTC. Translated, it gives CASSPFDSLSYEQYF. J is TRBJ2-7 and V is TRBV18; TRBD1 is a possible D gene (5 bases). There are 15 residues in the CDR3. Germline V gene lookup returns CDR1 KGHSH and CDR2 LQKENI. V gave up 2 bases and J gave up 1 base, with 12 bases separating them.

This clonotype was observed many times. V is TRBV2 and J is TRBJ1-4; 9 nucleotides align to TRBD1. The trim removed 6 bases at V and 3 bases at J, leaving 8 bases unmatched. The CDR3 runs 16 residues. Germline V gene data show CDR1 as SNHLY and CDR2 as FYNNEI. CDR3 protein: CASRPTGGAANEKLFF. The CDR3 region has the DNA TGTGCCAGCAGACCTACAGGGGGCGCGGCTAATGAAAAACTGTTTTTT.

This clonotype has a handful of counts. The chain joins TRBV6-5 to TRBJ2-2, with 9 bases lining up with TRBD1. Germline CDR1 reads MNHEY; CDR2 reads SVGAGI. CDR3 length equals 18 residues. Trimming removed 0 bases from V and 5 bases from J; junction bases left unmatched: 10. CDR3 sequence: CASSYSLPSTGGTGELFF. The CDR3 bases are TGTGCCAGCAGTTACTCTCTTCCTTCGACAGGGGGTACCGGGGAGCTGTTTTTT.

This clonotype was seen at least ten times. CDR3 bases: TGTGCCATCAGTGGTCCGTTATCCGCACGGGGGGATACGCAGTATTTT. It specifies CAISGPLSARGDTQYF. The V call is TRBV10-3, the J call TRBJ2-3; D may be TRBD2 (6 bases). V was pared by 4 bases and J by 6 bases, with 20 bases between. The CDR3 totals 16 residues. Germline V CDR1 and CDR2: ENHRY, SYGVKD.

This clonotype has ten or more counts. The chain recombines TRBV7-9 with TRBJ2-7; D is unresolved. V was pared by 6 bases and J by 3 bases, with 9 bases between. The germline CDR1 and CDR2 sequences are SEHNR and FQNEAQ (reference sequence). This CDR3 spans 12 amino acids. CDR3 amino acids: CASRLFDYEQYF. CDR3 DNA: TGTGCCAGCAGGTTGTTTGACTACGAGCAGTACTTC.